The source of this TCR beta chain is a study of T cell responses to AZD1222 COVID-19 vaccine. General observations from the study: Increases in Spike-specific TCR breadth and depth were seen after two AZD1222 doses. Only six or seven AZD1222 recipients were seropositive at baseline.

Profiled with immunoSEQ multiplex PCR; TCRdb holds only in-frame clones, not every one. The profile shows about 120,000 clones, approximately 88% of them singletons. J gave up 1 base and V 2 bases, and 4 bases lay outside the gene matches. There are 15 residues in the CDR3. Germline CDR1 and CDR2: SGHNT and YYREEE (reference sequence). In the case of this clone: What it recognizes is unknown.

This chain links TRBV5-4 with TRBJ1-1; 8 positions match TRBD1. Source: peripheral blood, taken 28 days after the second AZD1222 dose. The clonotype originates from an adult who received the AZD1222 COVID-19 vaccine. CDR3 sequence reads: CASSFQGAKNTEAFF. CDR3 nucleotides: TGTGCCAGCAGCTTTCAGGGGGCTAAGAACACTGAAGCTTTCTTT.